The T cell receptor (beta chain) described here comes from a study of T cells in Graves' hyperthyroidism and ophthalmopathy. Study observations and caveats: Ophthalmopathy was separated from stable hyperthyroidism by a 13 V-J model.

The source material, RNA transcripts, was used to amplify TCR beta CDR3 regions. TCR CDR3 regions were first amplified by RT-PCR with HTBI primers. Each CDR3 protein is one row after TCRdb ran MiXCR on the multiplex PCR reads. In the table there are hundreds of thousands of distinct CDR3 sequences, over 15% of which are singletons. Trimming cost V 4 bases and J 0 bases, with 20 bases left between them. This CDR3 has 18 residues. Germline CDR1 and CDR2: SGDLS and YYNGEE. This clonotype was seen many times. Antigen specificity is unknown. The study left out patients who had uncontrolled infection, other autoimmune disease, pregnancy or lactation.

The TCR comes from a woman aged 18-29 years with Graves' ophthalmopathy. J is TRBJ2-1 and V is TRBV9; D is possibly TRBD2 (5 bases). Sequencing was done on a sample of blood. The CDR3 nucleotides read TGTGCCAGCAGCTTCCGTACTCGTGGACTGGCCTCCTACAATGAGCAGTTCTTC. Translated, it gives CASSFRTRGLASYNEQFF.